This TCR beta chain was obtained from a study of blood T cell repertoires in COVID-19. As for the study in general: COVID-19 samples collected from the United States, Italy and Spain covered acute and convalescent phases. Sources were T cells, B-cell-depleted T cells, or PBMCs; the material itself was cDNA or gDNA.

In the authors' methods: Estimated nucleated cell counts came from reference gene primer amplification. TCRdb keeps only in-frame clones here, not all; method: immunoSEQ multiplex PCR. V and J calls and clone size are those listed in that table; D and trimming were worked out from the DNA. This sample has approximately 120,000 clones, with 85% to 90% found just once. The sample consisted of peripheral blood. The source of this sequence is a human donor in a cohort sampled during active COVID-19.

The DNA of the CDR3 is TGCGCCAGCAGCTTGTCTGGACAGGGGCCAGATACGCAGTATTTT. This translates into CASSLSGQGPDTQYF. This chain connects TRBV5-1 to TRBJ2-3, with 9 bases aligning to TRBD1. The CDR3 covers 15 residues. V gave up 1 base and J gave up 4 bases; unmatched junction bases: 4. The V gene's germline CDR1 is SGHRS and CDR2 YFSETQ.